This TCR beta chain was sequenced in a study of T cell repertoires in cytomegalovirus infection. Overall study: From public TCR beta signatures came an indication of both CMV infection and matching HLA type.

TCRdb redid the calling of the reads with MiXCR, one entry per CDR3 protein. The repertoire includes around 800,000 distinct CDR3 sequences, 32% of them detected once, and roughly 12% sits in the top ten. In this sample, this clonotype turned up a few times. Antigen unknown. V lost 11 bases to trimming and J lost 2 bases; unmatched junction nucleotides: 4. The CDR3 extends over 13 amino acids. Germline V gives CDR1 SEHNR, CDR2 FQNEAQ (reference sequence). The receptor was derived from a human donor in good health (CMV status not recorded). Some clones in this sample may be carry-over from other donors' samples. The sequencing here drew on cultured CD8+ T cells from PBMCs, taken from culture after CMV antigen stimulation. The chain employs TRBV7-9 and TRBJ2-7; 12 nucleotides line up with TRBD2. CDR3 nucleotide sequence: TGTGCCTCTAGCGGGGGGGCCCCCTACGAGCAGTACGTC. Protein: CASSGGAPYEQYV.